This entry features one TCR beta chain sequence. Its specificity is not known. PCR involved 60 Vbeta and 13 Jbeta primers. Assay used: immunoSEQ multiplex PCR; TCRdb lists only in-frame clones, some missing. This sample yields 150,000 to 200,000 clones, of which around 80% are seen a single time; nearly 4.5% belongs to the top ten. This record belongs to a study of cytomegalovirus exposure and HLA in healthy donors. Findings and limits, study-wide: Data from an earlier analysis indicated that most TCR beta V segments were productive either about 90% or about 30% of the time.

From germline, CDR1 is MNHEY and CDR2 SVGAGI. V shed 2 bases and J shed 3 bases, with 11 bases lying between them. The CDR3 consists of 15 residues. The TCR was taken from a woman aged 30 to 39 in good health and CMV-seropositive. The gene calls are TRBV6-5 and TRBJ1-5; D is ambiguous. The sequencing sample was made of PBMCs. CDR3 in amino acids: CASSYGEVNNQPQHF. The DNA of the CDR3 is TGTGCCAGCAGTTACGGTGAGGTTAACAATCAGCCCCAGCATTTT.